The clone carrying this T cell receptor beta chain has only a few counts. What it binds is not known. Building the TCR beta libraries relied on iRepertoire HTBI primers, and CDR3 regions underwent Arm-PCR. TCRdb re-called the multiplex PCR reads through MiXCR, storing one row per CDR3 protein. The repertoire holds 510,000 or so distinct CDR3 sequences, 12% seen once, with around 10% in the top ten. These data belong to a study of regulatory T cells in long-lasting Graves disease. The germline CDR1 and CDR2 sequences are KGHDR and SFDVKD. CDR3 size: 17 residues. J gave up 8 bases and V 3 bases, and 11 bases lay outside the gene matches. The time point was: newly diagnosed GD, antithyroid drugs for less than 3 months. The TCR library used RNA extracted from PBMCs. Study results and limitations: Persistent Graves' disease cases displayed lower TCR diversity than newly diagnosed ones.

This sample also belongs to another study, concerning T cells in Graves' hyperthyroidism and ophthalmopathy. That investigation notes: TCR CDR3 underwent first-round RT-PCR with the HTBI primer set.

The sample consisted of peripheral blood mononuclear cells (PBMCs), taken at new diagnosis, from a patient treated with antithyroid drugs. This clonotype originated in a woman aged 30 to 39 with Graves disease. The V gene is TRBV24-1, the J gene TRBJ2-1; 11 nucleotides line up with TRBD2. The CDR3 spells CATSDPGLAATNDEQFF. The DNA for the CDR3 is TGTGCCACCAGTGATCCGGGACTAGCGGCCACCAACGATGAGCAGTTCTTC.